This TCR beta chain was captured by sequencing in a study of response to subunit inactivated influenza vaccine. Study-level points and caveats: The authors suggested that few new T cells are recruited per seasonal influenza vaccination.

MiXCR, applied by TCRdb to the RT-PCR reads, yields one record per CDR3 protein. The sample has hundreds of thousands of distinct CDR3 sequences, 12% seen once. There are a few counts of this clonotype. As yet, its antigen is unknown. The germline V gene has CDR1 DFQATT and CDR2 SNEGSKA (reference sequence). The CDR3 is 13 residues long. Trimming took 0 bases from V and 2 from J, leaving 8 bases between them. The sequences come from non-naive T cells sorted from PBMCs, collected less than 15 days before vaccination. The receptor was isolated from a man in his fifties who received an inactivated influenza vaccine. The chain combines TRBV20-1 with TRBJ2-7; a possible D gene is TRBD2 (5 bases). The CDR3 loop is CSARDGGAYEQYF. In DNA form, the CDR3 reads TGCAGTGCTAGAGATGGAGGAGCCTACGAGCAGTACTTC.